These 17 T cell receptor beta chains were sequenced from one sample in a study of cytomegalovirus exposure and HLA in healthy donors. This table comes from immunoSEQ multiplex PCR, and its TCRdb copy is limited to in-frame clones, with some not included. The table has some 350,000 clones, roughly 87% seen once; the top ten hold over 1%. The sequenced sample was PBMCs. Receptors originate from a woman aged 30 to 39 in good health and CMV-seropositive.

V gene TRBV7-6 combines with J gene TRBJ1-2, with a weak D call TRBD1 (5 bases). The CDR3 is 11 residues long. Germline V gene data show CDR1 as SGHVS and CDR2 as FNYEAQ. Trimming stripped 4 bases from V and 6 bases from J, with 6 bases between. CDR3 sequence reads: CASSSGNGYTF. In DNA form, the CDR3 reads TGTGCCAGCAGCTCAGGGAATGGCTACACCTTC.

The V gene is TRBV6-7, the J gene TRBJ2-7; D is perhaps TRBD2 (5 bases). TRBV6-7 is annotated as an ORF whose role is uncertain. V was trimmed by 6 bases and J by 2 bases, leaving 17 bases between them. The CDR3 runs 15 residues. The CDR3 DNA follows: TGTGCCAGCAGAAGTCCGAGCGGAAAGACCTACGAGCAGTACTTC. Translated, it gives CASRSPSGKTYEQYF.

The chain carries TRBV15 and TRBJ2-2; TRBD1 matches 7 bases. Germline V gene lookup returns CDR1 LNHNV and CDR2 YYDKDF (reference sequence). There are 15 residues in the CDR3. Trimming took 5 bases from V and 5 from J; bases not matched to a gene: 8. CDR3 nucleotides: TGTGCCACCAGCCGGGGACAGAGAACTACCGGGGAGCTGTTTTTT. Its translation: CATSRGQRTTGELFF.

The V gene is TRBV19, the J gene TRBJ2-3; D is possibly TRBD1 or TRBD2 (5 bases each). The CDR3 is made up of 16 amino acids. Germline-derived CDR1 and CDR2 are LNHDA and SQIVND (reference sequence). The germline V and J ends were trimmed by 3 bases and 0 bases, with 13 bases remaining between them. In DNA, the CDR3 is TGTGCCAGTAGTATGGAGAGGGGCCCGAGCACAGATACGCAGTATTTT. It codes for CASSMERGPSTDTQYF.

The chain is built from TRBV2 and TRBJ2-7; TRBD2 matches at 14 bases. The ends lost 1 base at V and 1 base at J; junction bases unmatched: 0. The CDR3 loop spans 16 amino acids. The germline CDR1 and CDR2 sequences are SNHLY and FYNNEI. The CDR3 sequence: CASSEGTSGRSYEQYF. In nucleotides, the CDR3 is TGTGCCAGCAGTGAAGGGACTAGCGGGAGGTCCTACGAGCAGTACTTC.

This sequence joins TRBV6-1 and TRBJ2-7; 9 positions match TRBD1. The CDR3 runs to 13 residues. The ends lost 6 bases at V and 4 bases at J; junction bases unmatched: 4. Germline V gene lookup returns CDR1 MNHNS and CDR2 SASEGT. The CDR3 loop is CASSRGQGYEQYF. The CDR3 DNA is TGTGCCAGCAGCCGTGGACAGGGGTACGAGCAGTACTTC.

CDR3: CASSFDRGTDTQYF. CDR3 bases: TGTGCCAGCAGCTTCGACAGGGGGACAGATACGCAGTATTTT. V and J are TRBV7-9 and TRBJ2-3, with 9 nucleotides matching TRBD1. The CDR3 loop spans 14 amino acids. CDR1 is SEHNR and CDR2 is FQNEAQ in the germline V gene (reference sequence). Losses at the gene ends were 3 bases for V and 3 bases for J; bases not matched to a gene: 1.

The chain joins TRBV4-1 to TRBJ2-2, with TRBD2 matching over 13 bases. Trimming cost V 4 bases and J 6 bases; bases outside gene matches: 11. There are 18 residues in the CDR3. In germline, CDR1 is MGHRA, CDR2 YSYEKL. CDR3: CASSRFTSGGALAGELFF. The CDR3 DNA is TGCGCCAGCAGCCGCTTCACTAGCGGGGGGGCCCTCGCCGGGGAGCTGTTTTTT.

This clone was seen just once. The gene calls are TRBV7-2 and TRBJ2-1; D is perhaps TRBD2 (6 bases). The CDR3 is 15 amino acids. The V gene's germline CDR1 is SGHTA and CDR2 FQGNSA. The V gene lost 1 base and the J gene lost 3 bases, with 10 bases spanning the gap. CDR3 in amino acids: CASSLVGGDYNEQFF. The DNA for the CDR3 is TGTGCCAGCAGCTTAGTCGGAGGGGACTACAATGAGCAGTTCTTC.

The rearrangement joins TRBV2 to TRBJ2-7; 8 bases agree with TRBD1. There are 14 residues in the CDR3. From germline, CDR1 is SNHLY and CDR2 FYNNEI. Losses at the gene ends were 7 bases for V and 0 bases for J; bases not matched to a gene: 5. For the CDR3, the DNA is TGTGCCAGCACCCGACAGGGGAGCTCCTACGAGCAGTACTTC. Translating gives CASTRQGSSYEQYF.

V and J are TRBV9 and TRBJ2-7, with D tentatively TRBD1 (6 bases). The germline V and J ends were trimmed by 0 bases and 2 bases, with 15 bases remaining between them. Germline CDR1 reads SGDLS; CDR2 reads YYNGEE. The length of the CDR3 is 16 residues. CDR3 DNA sequence: TGTGCCAGCAGCGTAGGGGTATCCGGGACACCCTACGAGCAGTACTTC. Protein product: CASSVGVSGTPYEQYF.

The chain couples TRBV2 to TRBJ2-1; D perhaps matches TRBD1 (6 bases). Germline-derived CDR1 and CDR2 are SNHLY and FYNNEI. This CDR3 contains 14 residues. Trimming took 10 bases from V and 5 from J, leaving 18 bases between them. The CDR3, as DNA: TGTGCCATCCTAAGACAGGAAATAAACAATGAGCAGTTCTTC. Amino acids: CAILRQEINNEQFF.

The rearrangement links TRBV6-1 to TRBJ1-4; TRBD1 matches at 7 bases. This CDR3 spans 14 amino acids. Trimming cost V 10 bases and J 10 bases; bases outside gene matches: 15. Germline V gene lookup returns CDR1 MNHNS and CDR2 SASEGT. CDR3 in DNA: TGTGCCACCGACACATGGACAGGTCGGGGAAAACTGTTTTTT. It is translated as CATDTWTGRGKLFF.

V is TRBV29-1 and J is TRBJ2-1; D remains unclear. V lost 1 base, J lost 8 bases, and 21 bases lay in between. Germline V gives CDR1 SQVTM, CDR2 ANQGSEA. The CDR3 extends over 16 amino acids. CDR3 nucleotides: TGCAGCGTTGAAGTTTTTGGGATTGGCACAATGGATGAGCAGTTCTTC. Translation gives CSVEVFGIGTMDEQFF.

The gene calls are TRBV27 and TRBJ2-7; 7 bases are a match to TRBD1. The CDR3 sequence is 18 residues long. The ends lost 7 bases at V and 3 bases at J; junction bases unmatched: 21. In germline, CDR1 is MNHEY, CDR2 SMNVEV (reference sequence). Here the CDR3 reads CASIPLGARDRQLYEQYF. Here the CDR3 DNA reads TGTGCCAGCATCCCACTTGGGGCACGGGACAGACAACTCTACGAGCAGTACTTC.

The rearrangement links TRBV27 to TRBJ2-7, with TRBD1 as a possible D gene (6 bases). This CDR3 region has 16 residues. Germline V CDR1 and CDR2: MNHEY, SMNVEV (reference sequence). V was shortened by 4 bases and J by 3 bases, with 19 bases between the two germline ends. CDR3 protein: CASSSQRGGLGYEQYF. In DNA, the CDR3 is TGTGCCAGCAGTTCCCAACGAGGGGGTCTTGGCTACGAGCAGTACTTC.

This clone was seen just once. The genes are TRBV30 and TRBJ1-1; 8 positions agree with TRBD1. There are 13 residues in the CDR3. The germline V gene encodes CDR1 GTSNPN and CDR2 SVGIG (reference sequence). The V gene end was trimmed by 8 bases and the J gene end by 11 bases; junction bases not matched to a gene: 16. The CDR3: CAGNRGGLREAFF. CDR3 coding DNA: TGTGCCGGAAACAGGGGGGGGTTGAGGGAGGCTTTCTTT.